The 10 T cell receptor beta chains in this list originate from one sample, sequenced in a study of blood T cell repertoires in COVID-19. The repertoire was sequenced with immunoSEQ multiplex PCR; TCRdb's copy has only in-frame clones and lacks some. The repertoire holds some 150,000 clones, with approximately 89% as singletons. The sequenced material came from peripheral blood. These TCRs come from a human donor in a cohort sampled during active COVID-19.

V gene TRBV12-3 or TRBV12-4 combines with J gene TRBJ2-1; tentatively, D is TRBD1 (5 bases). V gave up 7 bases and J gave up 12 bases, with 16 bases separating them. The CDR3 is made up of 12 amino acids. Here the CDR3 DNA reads TGTGCCAGCAACACGCAGGGATTCGGGCAGTTCTTC. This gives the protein CASNTQGFGQFF.

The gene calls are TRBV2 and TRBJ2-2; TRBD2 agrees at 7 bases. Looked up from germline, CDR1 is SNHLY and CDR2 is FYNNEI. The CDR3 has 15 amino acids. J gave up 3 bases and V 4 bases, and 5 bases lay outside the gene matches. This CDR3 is CASSAPAGYTGELFF. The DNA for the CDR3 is TGTGCCAGCAGTGCCCCAGCGGGGTACACCGGGGAGCTGTTTTTT.

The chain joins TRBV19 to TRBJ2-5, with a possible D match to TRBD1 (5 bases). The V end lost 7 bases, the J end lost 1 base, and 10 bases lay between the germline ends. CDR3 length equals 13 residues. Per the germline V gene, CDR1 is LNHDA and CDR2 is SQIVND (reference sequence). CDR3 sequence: CASKLQGQETQYF. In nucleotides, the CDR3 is TGTGCCAGTAAACTCCAGGGCCAAGAGACCCAGTACTTC.

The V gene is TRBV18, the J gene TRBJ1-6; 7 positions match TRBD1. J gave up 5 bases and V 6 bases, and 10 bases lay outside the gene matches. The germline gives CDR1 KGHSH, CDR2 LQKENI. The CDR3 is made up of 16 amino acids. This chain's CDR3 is CASSTSSTGNNSPLHF. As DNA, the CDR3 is TGTGCCAGCTCGACCTCGTCGACAGGGAATAATTCACCCCTCCACTTT.

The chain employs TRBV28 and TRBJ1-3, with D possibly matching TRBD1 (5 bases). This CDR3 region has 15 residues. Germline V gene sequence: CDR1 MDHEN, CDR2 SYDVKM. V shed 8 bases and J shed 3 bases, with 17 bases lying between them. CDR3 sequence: CASGGVGEIGNTIYF. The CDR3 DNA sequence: TGTGCCAGCGGTGGTGTAGGGGAAATTGGAAACACCATATATTTT. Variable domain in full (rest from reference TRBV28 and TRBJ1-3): DVKVTQSSRYLVKRTGEKVFLECVQDMDHENMFWYRQDPGLGLRLIYFSYDVKMKEKGDIPEGYSVSREKKERFSLILESASTNQTSMYLCASGGVGEIGNTIYFGEGSWLTVV.

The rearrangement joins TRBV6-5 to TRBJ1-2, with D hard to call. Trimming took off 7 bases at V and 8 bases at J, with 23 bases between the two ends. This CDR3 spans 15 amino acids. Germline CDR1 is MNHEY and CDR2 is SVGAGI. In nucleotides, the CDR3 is TGTGCCAGCAACGGGAGGCGGGGAGAGAGGAGGGGCTACACCTTC. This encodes CASNGRRGERRGYTF.

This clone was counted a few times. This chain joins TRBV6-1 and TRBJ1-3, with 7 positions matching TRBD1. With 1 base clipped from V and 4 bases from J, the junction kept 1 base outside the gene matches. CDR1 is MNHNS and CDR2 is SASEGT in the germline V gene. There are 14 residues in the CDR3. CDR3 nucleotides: TGTGCCAGCAGTGAAGACAGGGGAGGAAACACCATATATTTT. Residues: CASSEDRGGNTIYF.

CDR3 DNA sequence: TGTGCCAGCGCGGGACAGACCAACGTCCTGACTTTC. It yields the protein CASAGQTNVLTF. The chain joins TRBV18 to TRBJ2-6, with D possibly TRBD1 on 7 matching bases. The CDR3 has 12 residues. V lost 8 bases and J lost 8, with 10 bases in between. Germline lookup yields CDR1 KGHSH and CDR2 LQKENI. The full variable domain, in which reference TRBV18 and TRBJ2-6 provide the parts outside the CDR3, is NAGVMQNPRHLVRRRGQEARLRCSPMKGHSHVYWYRQLPEEGLKFMVYLQKENIIDESGMPKERFSAEFPKEGPSILRIQQVVRGDSAAYFCASAGQTNVLTFGAGSRLTVL.

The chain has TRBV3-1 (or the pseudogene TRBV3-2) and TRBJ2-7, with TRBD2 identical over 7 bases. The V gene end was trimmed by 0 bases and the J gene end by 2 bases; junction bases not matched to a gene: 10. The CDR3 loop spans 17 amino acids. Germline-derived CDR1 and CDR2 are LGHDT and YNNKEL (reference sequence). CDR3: CASSQDFQRGRPYEQYF. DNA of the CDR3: TGTGCCAGCAGCCAAGATTTCCAGCGGGGCCGCCCCTACGAGCAGTACTTC.

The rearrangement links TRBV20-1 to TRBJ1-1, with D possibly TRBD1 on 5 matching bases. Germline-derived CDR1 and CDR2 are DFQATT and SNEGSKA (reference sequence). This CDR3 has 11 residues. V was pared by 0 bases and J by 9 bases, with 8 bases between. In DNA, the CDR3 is TGCAGTGCTAGAGATCAGGGCCAAGCTTTCTTT. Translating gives CSARDQGQAFF.